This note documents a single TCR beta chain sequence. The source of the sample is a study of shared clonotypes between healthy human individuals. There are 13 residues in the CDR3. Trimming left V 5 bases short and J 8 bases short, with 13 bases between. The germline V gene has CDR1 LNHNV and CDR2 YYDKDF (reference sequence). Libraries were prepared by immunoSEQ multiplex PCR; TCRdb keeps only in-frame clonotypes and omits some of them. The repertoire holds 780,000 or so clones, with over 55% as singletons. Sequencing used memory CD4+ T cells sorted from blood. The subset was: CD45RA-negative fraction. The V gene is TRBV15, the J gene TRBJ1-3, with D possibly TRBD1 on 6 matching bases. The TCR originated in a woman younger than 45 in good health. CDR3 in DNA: TGTGCCACCAGCCGAACGGGGGCGCACACCATATATTTT. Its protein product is CATSRTGAHTIYF.